This T cell receptor beta chain was recovered during a study of blood T cell repertoires in COVID-19. Study overall: From the United States, Italy and Spain came samples of acute and convalescent COVID-19.

Trimming removed 0 bases from V and 5 bases from J; junction bases left unmatched: 8. The germline CDR1 and CDR2 sequences are SGHRS and YFSETQ. The CDR3 runs to 17 residues. Authors' data handling: Estimates of nucleated cell counts were drawn from the amplification of reference gene primers. Profiled with immunoSEQ multiplex PCR; TCRdb holds only in-frame clones, not every one. D and trimming come from the DNA, and the V and J calls and clone size come from that table. This sample carries approximately 210,000 clones, around 84% of them seen once, and the ten largest clones take roughly 21%. This receptor was obtained from a young man with active or convalescent COVID-19. Material for sequencing was peripheral blood. The V gene is TRBV5-1, the J gene TRBJ2-1; the match to TRBD2 covers 10 bases. CDR3 region: CASSLGSGTSVNNEQFF. For the CDR3, the DNA is TGCGCCAGCAGCTTGGGTTCCGGGACTAGCGTTAACAATGAGCAGTTCTTC.